This is a list of T cell receptor beta chains from one sample in a study of tumor and adjacent non-tumor tissue in lung cancer. TCRdb ran MiXCR on the multiplex PCR reads and lists one entry per CDR3 protein. This table has 55,000 to 70,000 distinct CDR3 sequences, almost 60% appearing once. Sequenced input: lung tumor tissue. The receptors here all came from a man in his fifties or sixties with non-small cell lung cancer. Both conserved end residues are part of each CDR3. D genes are given only for firm matches. The size entry is marked missing in some rows and otherwise reads once, few, many or a size class.

DNA: TGTGCCAGCAGCTTGGTTGGAGCCAAAAACATTCAGTACTTC; CDR3: CASSLVGAKNIQYF; V: TRBV5-4; D: NA; size: many; J: TRBJ2-4
DNA: TGTGTCATCAGCGGACGGGGTTTCCGAGAGACCCAGTACTTC; CDR3: CVISGRGFRETQYF; V: TRBV10-3; D: NA; size: NA; J: TRBJ2-5
DNA: TGTGACAGTAGCTTCTCGGGACACAACTATAACTCACCCTTCCACTTT; CDR3: CDSSFSGHNYNSPFHF; V: TRBV11-2; D: NA; size: NA; J: TRBJ1-6
DNA: TGCAGTGCTAGAGACCCCGCCGGCAGCCTCAAAAACATTCAGTGCTTC; CDR3: CSARDPAGSLKNIQCF; V: TRBV20-1; D: NA; size: NA; J: TRBJ2-4
DNA: TGTGCCAGTAGTTTAACAGGGCCCGGAGTCAACGTCCTGACTTTC; CDR3: CASSLTGPGVNVLTF; V: TRBV12-3/TRBV12-4; D: NA; size: NA; J: TRBJ2-6
DNA: TGTGCCTGGAGTGTAGGGGGTACTAGTCAGCCCCAGCATTTT; CDR3: CAWSVGGTSQPQHF; V: TRBV30; D: NA; size: many; J: TRBJ1-5
DNA: TGTGCCAGCAGGGAAGTTGGGACAGGGAATTCGCCCCTCCACTTT; CDR3: CASREVGTGNSPLHF; V: TRBV6-1; D: TRBD1; size: NA; J: TRBJ1-6
DNA: TGCGCCAGCAGCCAAGATGGGGTATATCAAGAGACCCGGTACTTC; CDR3: CASSQDGVYQETRYF; V: TRBV4-1; D: NA; size: NA; J: TRBJ2-5
DNA: TGTGCGAGCAGCTTAGTACCCCCCGCGGGAGACTACGGGCAGTACTTC; CDR3: CASSLVPPAGDYGQYF; V: TRBV13; D: TRBD2; size: NA; J: TRBJ2-7
DNA: TGCGCCAGCAGCTCCCTACAGGGGGGAGTCTATGGCTACACCTTC; CDR3: CASSSLQGGVYGYTF; V: TRBV5-1; D: TRBD1; size: NA; J: TRBJ1-2
DNA: TGTACCAGCAGGGAGACAGGGACAACCTACGAGCAGTACTTC; CDR3: CTSRETGTTYEQYF; V: TRBV6-1; D: TRBD1; size: NA; J: TRBJ2-7
DNA: TGTGCCAGCAGCCCTCGACAGGGATACAATGAGCAGTTCTTC; CDR3: CASSPRQGYNEQFF; V: TRBV7-9; D: TRBD1; size: many; J: TRBJ2-1
DNA: TGTGCCATCAGCGACCGGGACGGATCCTACGAGCAGTACTTC; CDR3: CAISDRDGSYEQYF; V: TRBV10-3; D: NA; size: many; J: TRBJ2-7
DNA: TGTGCCAGCAGCCCATCCCGCAACTACAATGAGCAGTTCTTC; CDR3: CASSPSRNYNEQFF; V: TRBV11-2; D: NA; size: NA; J: TRBJ2-1
DNA: TGTGCCAGCACCCTGAGTCCGGGCCAGGGCGACGAGCAGTACTTC; CDR3: CASTLSPGQGDEQYF; V: TRBV28; D: NA; size: few; J: TRBJ2-7
DNA: TGTGCCAGCAGTGAGGGGACGGCAGGGGGATATAATTCATCCCTCCACTTT; CDR3: CASSEGTAGGYNSSLHF; V: TRBV6-1; D: TRBD1; size: NA; J: TRBJ1-6
DNA: TGTGCCAGCAGTTACCCCGCCAGCTATCCCAATCAGCCCCAGCATTTT; CDR3: CASSYPASYPNQPQHF; V: TRBV6-6; D: NA; size: NA; J: TRBJ1-5
DNA: TGTGCCAGCAGCTTAGCCACAGGCAACAATCAGCCCCAGCATTTT; CDR3: CASSLATGNNQPQHF; V: TRBV7-8; D: NA; size: many; J: TRBJ1-5
DNA: TGTGCCAGCAGTAAGAGTCGGACGACACAAGCCAAAAGCATTCAGTACTTC; CDR3: CASSKSRTTQAKSIQYF; V: TRBV6-1; D: NA; size: few; J: TRBJ2-4
DNA: TGCGCCAGCAGCGGACAACCGGGACAGAGCTCCTACGAGCAGTACTTC; CDR3: CASSGQPGQSSYEQYF; V: TRBV5-1; D: TRBD1; size: many; J: TRBJ2-7
DNA: TGTGCCATCAGTGAGTCAGTGGACGGCGACTATGGCTACAGCTTC; CDR3: CAISESVDGDYGYSF; V: TRBV10-3; D: NA; size: NA; J: TRBJ1-2
DNA: TGTGCCAGCAGCCGGACAGGGCGGCACACTGGAACTTTCTTT; CDR3: CASSRTGRHTGTFF; V: TRBV11-2; D: TRBD1; size: NA; J: TRBJ1-1
DNA: TGCGCCAACAGCCAAGATGCGTGGATCTACGAGCAGTACTTC; CDR3: CANSQDAWIYEQYF; V: TRBV4-1; D: NA; size: once; J: TRBJ2-7
DNA: TGTGCCAGCAGCTTAACAGGGTTCGGAAACGAGCAGTACTTC; CDR3: CASSLTGFGNEQYF; V: TRBV12-3/TRBV12-4; D: NA; size: many; J: TRBJ2-7
DNA: TGTGCCAGCAGTTACAGGACATGGAACAATGAGCAGTTCTTC; CDR3: CASSYRTWNNEQFF; V: TRBV6-6; D: NA; size: once; J: TRBJ2-1
DNA: TGTGCCATCAGTGAGGAGGGGGACAGGGACCAGCCCCAGCATTTT; CDR3: CAISEEGDRDQPQHF; V: TRBV10-3; D: TRBD1; size: NA; J: TRBJ1-5
DNA: TGTGCCAGCAGCTGGACAGGGGGGCCTGGAGCTCTCTTT; CDR3: CASSWTGGPGALF; V: TRBV11-2; D: TRBD1; size: NA; J: TRBJ1-1
DNA: TGCGCCAGCAGTGAGTTGGCTACTGGAAACACCATATATTTT; CDR3: CASSELATGNTIYF; V: TRBV10-1; D: NA; size: medium-sized; J: TRBJ1-3
DNA: TGTGCCAGCAGTGTTATGAGGGGGCAGCCCCAGCATTTT; CDR3: CASSVMRGQPQHF; V: TRBV27; D: NA; size: few; J: TRBJ1-5
DNA: TGTGCCAGCAGTGAGTTGGACAGGGGTGATTCACCCCTCCACTTT; CDR3: CASSELDRGDSPLHF; V: TRBV25-1; D: TRBD1; size: NA; J: TRBJ1-6
DNA: TGTGCCAACAGCCAGGGTGTGGATACGCAGTATTTT; CDR3: CANSQGVDTQYF; V: TRBV11-2; D: NA; size: NA; J: TRBJ2-3
DNA: TGTGCCAGCAGTGAGTTGGGGACTAGCGGGGAATACACAGATACGCAGTATTTT; CDR3: CASSELGTSGEYTDTQYF; V: TRBV6-1; D: TRBD2; size: many; J: TRBJ2-3